This T cell receptor (beta chain) was captured by sequencing in a study of blood T cell repertoires in COVID-19. Study-level background: The United States, Italy and Spain were the sources of the acute and convalescent COVID-19 samples.

Sequenced by immunoSEQ multiplex PCR; TCRdb stores in-frame clones only, minus some. The sample has 100,000 to 150,000 clones, 65% to 90% seen once; the top ten hold less than 8.5%. V shed 1 base and J 7 bases; nucleotides not matched to a gene: 5. The CDR3 consists of 15 residues. Germline V gives CDR1 SGHVS, CDR2 FNYEAQ. The TCR originated in a man older than 75 with active or convalescent COVID-19. The V call is TRBV7-6, the J call TRBJ2-2; 8 nucleotides match TRBD1. The sample taken for sequencing was peripheral blood. The CDR3 loop reads CASSLETGEGGELFF. The CDR3 bases are TGTGCCAGCAGCTTAGAGACAGGGGAAGGCGGGGAGCTGTTTTTT.